This T cell receptor (beta chain) was observed in a study of Ad26.COV2.S vaccination and SARS-CoV-2 variants. Study as a whole: Donor got 5x10^10 or 1x10^11 viral particles of Ad26.COV2.S.

Repertoires were generated with immunoSEQ multiplex PCR, while TCRdb's copy carries only in-frame clones and drops some. In the table there are approximately 240,000 clones, around nine tenths of which are singletons. Treatment indicated: around 19 received Ad26.COV2.S at low or high dose, single or two shots; 5 received placebo; per-sample allocation not given. Vaccine and placebo recipients were sampled on day 63 after the first injection. Ad26.COV2.S expressed prefusion-stabilized spike from the original Wuhan strain. To note about this clone: Its antigen is unknown.

Study-level findings and limits: From the TCR breadth and depth analyses, total T cell responses may have been underestimated. Considerable breadth of spike-specific CD8+ and CD4+ T cell responses has reportedly been documented following vaccination.

Per the germline V gene, CDR1 is MDHEN and CDR2 is SYDVKM. Germline trimming cut 5 bases from V and 6 bases from J; bases unmatched to any gene: 10. The CDR3 covers 15 residues. The sequencing here drew on peripheral blood, taken in a trial of Ad26.COV2.S vaccine versus placebo. The rearrangement uses TRBV28 and TRBJ1-2; the match to TRBD1 covers 9 bases. This TCR was recovered from a person between 18 and 60 years old who received the Ad26.COV2.S COVID-19 vaccine or a placebo. Here the CDR3 DNA reads TGTGCCAGCAGTCCCTCCGGGACAGGGTGGAATGGCTACACCTTC. This codes for CASSPSGTGWNGYTF.